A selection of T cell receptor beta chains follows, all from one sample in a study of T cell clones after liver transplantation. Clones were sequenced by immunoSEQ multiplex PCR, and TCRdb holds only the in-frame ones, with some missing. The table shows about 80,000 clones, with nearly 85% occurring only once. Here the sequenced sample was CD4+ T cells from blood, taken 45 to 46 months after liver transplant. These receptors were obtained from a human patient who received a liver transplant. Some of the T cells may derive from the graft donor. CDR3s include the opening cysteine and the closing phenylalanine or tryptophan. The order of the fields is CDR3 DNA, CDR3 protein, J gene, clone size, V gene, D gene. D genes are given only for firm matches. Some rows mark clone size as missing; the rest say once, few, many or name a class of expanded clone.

TGTGCCAGTAGTATAGTTAGGACAGGGAGAGATGGCTACACCTTC | CASSIVRTGRDGYTF | TRBJ1-2 | NA | TRBV19 | TRBD1
TGTGCCAGCAGCCCATACAGGGGCGCTTCCTACGAGCAGTACTTC | CASSPYRGASYEQYF | TRBJ2-7 | NA | TRBV4-2 | TRBD1
TGTGCCAGCATCCCCTCCTCATCGGGGAGACTGGGGGAGCAGTACTTC | CASIPSSSGRLGEQYF | TRBJ2-7 | NA | TRBV28 | NA
TGTGCCAGCAGCTTAAGACTATTGGGACAGTTGAACACTGAAGCTTTCTTT | CASSLRLLGQLNTEAFF | TRBJ1-1 | NA | TRBV11-1 | TRBD1
TGTGCCAGCAGTTACTCAACTCGAGGGAAGTACGAGCAGTACTTC | CASSYSTRGKYEQYF | TRBJ2-7 | NA | TRBV6-6 | NA
TGTGCCAGCAGTTACTATCTAGCGGGAGACCCCGAGCAGTACTTC | CASSYYLAGDPEQYF | TRBJ2-7 | NA | TRBV6-5 | TRBD2
TGTGCCAGCTTAATGAACACTGAAGCTTTCTTT | CASLMNTEAFF | TRBJ1-1 | few | TRBV18 | NA
TGTGCCAGCTCCTCTCTCGGGGGCGAAACAGATACGCAGTATTTT | CASSSLGGETDTQYF | TRBJ2-3 | NA | TRBV18 | NA
TGTGCCAGCAGTGAAAGGGTGTCAGAGACCCAGTACTTC | CASSERVSETQYF | TRBJ2-5 | NA | TRBV6-5 | NA
TGTGCCAGCAGTGAGGATCACGCAGGAAACTATGGCTACACCTTC | CASSEDHAGNYGYTF | TRBJ1-2 | NA | TRBV6-1 | NA
TGTGCCAGCAGCCTCGGGACCTATGGCTACACCTTC | CASSLGTYGYTF | TRBJ1-2 | NA | TRBV2 | NA
TGTGCCAGCAGTCTACGGACAGGGCCCACTGAAGCTTTCTTT | CASSLRTGPTEAFF | TRBJ1-1 | NA | TRBV28 | TRBD1
TGTGCCAGCAGTGGTACTAGCGATACCTACGAGCAGTACTTC | CASSGTSDTYEQYF | TRBJ2-7 | NA | TRBV28 | TRBD2
TGTGCCAGTAGTATCTCTACAAATCAAGAGACCCAGTACTTC | CASSISTNQETQYF | TRBJ2-5 | once | TRBV19 | NA
TGTGCCAGCTCGCGACAGCAAGAGACCCAGTACTTC | CASSRQQETQYF | TRBJ2-5 | NA | TRBV18 | NA
TGTGCCAGCAGTGTCACCGGGGCTGGGGGGGAGACCCAGTACTTC | CASSVTGAGGETQYF | TRBJ2-5 | NA | TRBV2 | NA
TGTGCCACTTCGTCCGGGACAGCATGGAAGTCTTTCTTT | CATSSGTAWKSFF | TRBJ1-1 | NA | TRBV6-1 | TRBD1
TGCGCCAGCAGCCAAGGGGGCTTAGAGGCCCAGTACTTC | CASSQGGLEAQYF | TRBJ2-5 | NA | TRBV4-1 | NA
TGTGCCAGCCAGGTCAAGGGGGCTTACAATGAGCAGTTCTTC | CASQVKGAYNEQFF | TRBJ2-1 | NA | TRBV7-9 | TRBD1
TGTGCCAGCAGCCAAAGGACAGCCGAAGAGACCCAGTACTTC | CASSQRTAEETQYF | TRBJ2-5 | NA | TRBV6-5 | NA
TGTGCCAGCTCACCAACGACAGCGGACACTGAAGCTTTCTTT | CASSPTTADTEAFF | TRBJ1-1 | NA | TRBV18 | NA
TGCGCCAGCAGCTTGGGGGTTAGCAATCAGCCCCAGCATTTT | CASSLGVSNQPQHF | TRBJ1-5 | few | TRBV5-1 | NA
TGCAGCGTTGGGAGTAACCGATACGAGCAGTACTTC | CSVGSNRYEQYF | TRBJ2-7 | NA | TRBV29-1 | NA
TGTGCCAGCAGCTACGGACTAGCGGGAGGAGATACGCAGTATTTT | CASSYGLAGGDTQYF | TRBJ2-3 | NA | TRBV5-5 | TRBD2
TGTGCCAGCAGCGCAGGGACATCACCCGATACGCAGTATTTT | CASSAGTSPDTQYF | TRBJ2-3 | NA | TRBV9 | NA
TGTGCCAGCTTCCTGGGGGGGAGCTCCTACAATGAGCAGTTCTTC | CASFLGGSSYNEQFF | TRBJ2-1 | NA | TRBV18 | TRBD2
TGCGCCAGCAGCCCGGGGGACGTCCAAGAGACCCAGTACTTC | CASSPGDVQETQYF | TRBJ2-5 | NA | TRBV5-1 | NA
TGCGCCAGCAACGCTCCCGGAATAGGGGGCGAGCAGTACTTC | CASNAPGIGGEQYF | TRBJ2-7 | NA | TRBV5-1 | NA
TGTGCCAGCAGCCGGGGTACTAGATACGAGCAGTACTTC | CASSRGTRYEQYF | TRBJ2-7 | few | TRBV5-8 | NA
TGTGCCAGCAGCAGCAGGGGGCGCAGCAATCAGCCCCAGCATTTT | CASSSRGRSNQPQHF | TRBJ1-5 | NA | TRBV28 | TRBD1
TGCGCCAGCAGCTTGGCCTTTACTAGCGGAGACAATGAGCAGTTCTTC | CASSLAFTSGDNEQFF | TRBJ2-1 | NA | TRBV5-1 | TRBD2
TGCAGCGTTGAAGGACTAGCGGGAGTCGGGAATGAGCAGTTCTTC | CSVEGLAGVGNEQFF | TRBJ2-1 | NA | TRBV29-1 | TRBD2
TGTGCCAGCAGCGTAGCCCCTGGAGGGTTGGAGACCCAGTACTTC | CASSVAPGGLETQYF | TRBJ2-5 | once | TRBV9 | NA
TGCGCCAGCAGCCAAGAAGGCGGGGCTAAGCAGTTCTTC | CASSQEGGAKQFF | TRBJ2-1 | NA | TRBV4-3 | NA
TGTGCCAGCAGCTTCGGGAGGGGAGATACGCAGTATTTT | CASSFGRGDTQYF | TRBJ2-3 | NA | TRBV7-2 | TRBD2
TGTGCCACCACCTCGATCACGAACGCTGAAGCTTTCTTT | CATTSITNAEAFF | TRBJ1-1 | NA | TRBV27 | NA